These T cell receptor beta chains were read from a single sample in a study of cytomegalovirus exposure and HLA in healthy donors. Clones were sequenced by immunoSEQ multiplex PCR, and TCRdb holds only the in-frame ones, with some missing. The profile shows 130,000 to 150,000 clones, about a tenth of them singletons. Sequenced material: PBMCs. The origin of the receptors is a male donor in good health and CMV-seronegative. Both conserved end residues are part of each CDR3. The order of the fields is V gene, clone size, CDR3 length, J gene, D gene, CDR3 DNA, CDR3 protein. D genes are given only for firm matches. Size is stated for part of the rows, as once, few or many counts, or as a class when the clone is expanded.

>TRBV5-4|few|16|TRBJ2-1|.
TGTGCCAGCAGCTTGGGCGGGACAGACTCCTACAATGAGCAGTTCTTC
CASSLGGTDSYNEQFF
>TRBV5-1|.|15|TRBJ1-3|.
TGCGCCAGCAGCCCCAGCGGGGTAGGAGGAAACACCATATATTTT
CASSPSGVGGNTIYF
>TRBV5-1|.|15|TRBJ2-7|.
TGCGCCAGCAGCTTGGAGGCAGGGTGGACCTACGAGCAGTACTTC
CASSLEAGWTYEQYF
>TRBV18|few|16|TRBJ2-2|.
TGTGCCAGCTCAGGGTACGACGGAGCGAACACCGGGGAGCTGTTTTTT
CASSGYDGANTGELFF
>TRBV5-6|few|16|TRBJ2-5|TRBD1
TGTGCCAGCAGCTTGGGCGGACAGGACCACCAAGAGACCCAGTACTTC
CASSLGGQDHQETQYF
>TRBV11-3|few|17|TRBJ2-3|TRBD2
TGTGCCAGCAGCTTAGGGCGCGGACTAGCGGGGGAAGATACGCAGTATTTT
CASSLGRGLAGEDTQYF
>TRBV5-1|few|16|TRBJ2-3|TRBD1
TGCGCCAGCAAAAACTGGGACAGAACTAGCACAGATACGCAGTATTTT
CASKNWDRTSTDTQYF
>TRBV5-4|few|16|TRBJ1-1|TRBD1
TGTGCCAGCAGCGGGGGCCCCCAGGGGGCTCGGACTGAAGCTTTCTTT
CASSGGPQGARTEAFF
>TRBV5-8|.|16|TRBJ2-3|TRBD1
TGTGCCAGCAGCCGGGGACAGATACCTAGCACAGATACGCAGTATTTT
CASSRGQIPSTDTQYF
>TRBV28|.|13|TRBJ2-1|.
TGTGCCAGCAGTTTAAGGTGGGAGGATGAGCAGTTCTTC
CASSLRWEDEQFF
>TRBV15|.|14|TRBJ2-1|TRBD2
TGTGCCACCAGCCGGGGAACTAGCGGGAATGAGCAGTTCTTC
CATSRGTSGNEQFF
>TRBV11-2|.|13|TRBJ2-7|.
TGTGCCAGCAGCTTAGGTTGGAGCTACGAGCAGTACTTC
CASSLGWSYEQYF
>TRBV7-9|.|15|TRBJ2-5|.
TGTGCCAGCACCAACTCCGCGGGGAACCAAGAGACCCAGTACTTC
CASTNSAGNQETQYF
>TRBV28|.|14|TRBJ1-5|.
TGTGCCAGCAGTTTAGTGCAGGGATATCAGCCCCAGCATTTT
CASSLVQGYQPQHF
>TRBV5-6|few|13|TRBJ1-2|.
TGTGCCAGCAGCCCACCCCGGGGGTACGGCTACACCTTC
CASSPPRGYGYTF
>TRBV6-4|.|15|TRBJ2-2|.
TGTGCCAGCAGTCTCGGGTCGTGGAACACCGGGGAGCTGTTTTTT
CASSLGSWNTGELFF
>TRBV6-1|few|15|TRBJ1-4|.
TGTGCCAGCAGTGAATTGCAGGGCAGAGGTGAAAAACTGTTTTTT
CASSELQGRGEKLFF
>TRBV14|.|14|TRBJ1-1|.
TGTGCCAGCAGCCAGGAGGGAGGGGACACTGAAGCTTTCTTT
CASSQEGGDTEAFF
>TRBV7-9|.|16|TRBJ2-7|.
TGTGCCAGCAGCTTACAGAGATCGGACAGAATCTACGAGCAGTACTTC
CASSLQRSDRIYEQYF
>TRBV7-2|.|17|TRBJ1-2|TRBD1
TGTGCCAGCAGCTTTTCCGGGACAGGACGCATAACGGGTGGCTACACCTTC
CASSFSGTGRITGGYTF
>TRBV6-6|.|15|TRBJ1-3|.
TGTGCCAGCAGTTCCCCAGGGGAAGCTGGAAACACCATATATTTT
CASSSPGEAGNTIYF
>TRBV7-2|.|15|TRBJ1-5|.
TGTGCCAGCAGCCCCCCAGGAAGAAGCAATCAGCCCCAGCATTTT
CASSPPGRSNQPQHF
>TRBV21-1|.|17|TRBJ2-1|.
TGTGCCAGCAGCGGGGGGGGACCTTCGAGCTCCTACAATGAGCAGTTCTTC
CASSGGGPSSSYNEQFF
>TRBV5-4|few|15|TRBJ2-5|TRBD2
TGTGCCAGCAGCTTGGGGCTAGCGGGGGAAGGGACCCAGTACTTC
CASSLGLAGEGTQYF
>TRBV4-1|.|15|TRBJ2-4|TRBD2
TGCGCCAGCAGCAAGACTAGCCTCTCCAAAAACATTCAGTACTTC
CASSKTSLSKNIQYF
>TRBV13|.|17|TRBJ1-2|.
TGTGCCAGCAGCTTTTCTTCAACAGGGAAAGCTAACTATGGCTACACCTTC
CASSFSSTGKANYGYTF
>TRBV7-8|few|18|TRBJ1-6|TRBD1
TGTGCCAGCAGCCCCCTTTCGAATACGGGACAGGGGAATTCACCCCTCCACTTT
CASSPLSNTGQGNSPLHF
>TRBV6-4|.|15|TRBJ2-3|TRBD2
TGTGCCAGCAGTGTACTAGCGGGGGGCACAGATACGCAGTATTTT
CASSVLAGGTDTQYF
>TRBV4-3|.|13|TRBJ1-5|.
TGCGCCAGCAGCCAAGACCGACTTCAGCCCCAGCATTTT
CASSQDRLQPQHF
>TRBV7-9|few|12|TRBJ2-5|.
TGTGCCAGCAGCAGAACGGAAGAGACCCAGTACTTC
CASSRTEETQYF
>TRBV5-1|few|15|TRBJ2-3|.
TGCGCCAGCAGCTGGGGGACATTTGGGACAGATACGCAGTATTTT
CASSWGTFGTDTQYF
>TRBV7-2|.|14|TRBJ1-5|.
TGTGCCAGCAGCTTAGGCGGCTTGCATCAGCCCCAGCATTTT
CASSLGGLHQPQHF
>TRBV29-1|.|13|TRBJ1-1|.
TGCAGCGTCGGGGGAGCGCTGGACACTGAAGCTTTCTTT
CSVGGALDTEAFF
>TRBV9|.|16|TRBJ1-3|.
TGTGCCAGCAGCGCTCTCCGGGTCAGCTCTGGAAACACCATATATTTT
CASSALRVSSGNTIYF
>TRBV19|.|16|TRBJ2-2|TRBD2
TGTGCCAGTAGTCACCTAGCGGGCAAGAACACCGGGGAGCTGTTTTTT
CASSHLAGKNTGELFF
>TRBV7-9|.|13|TRBJ2-1|.
TGTGCCAGCAGCGCCGGGGACTACAATGAGCAGTTCTTC
CASSAGDYNEQFF
>TRBV13|.|14|TRBJ1-6|TRBD1
TGTGCCAGCACCGGGACAGACTCAAATTCACCCCTCCACTTT
CASTGTDSNSPLHF
>TRBV9|.|16|TRBJ2-5|TRBD1
TGTGCCAGCAGCGTAGCAAGGACAGGGGGCAGGGAGACCCAGTACTTC
CASSVARTGGRETQYF
>TRBV6-5|few|14|TRBJ1-1|.
TGTGCCAGCAGTTACTCGAGGGAGAGGACTGAAGCTTTCTTT
CASSYSRERTEAFF
>TRBV5-1|few|16|TRBJ2-3|.
TGCGCCAGCAGCACACCCCTGGGCGTAAGCACAGATACGCAGTATTTT
CASSTPLGVSTDTQYF
>TRBV6-1|few|14|TRBJ1-4|TRBD1
TGTGCCAGCAGTGTGACAGGGGGCGCGGAAAAACTGTTTTTT
CASSVTGGAEKLFF
>TRBV5-4|.|16|TRBJ2-7|TRBD2
TGTGCCAGCAGCCTCGGTGCTAGCGGCGCTAGCTACGAGCAGTACTTC
CASSLGASGASYEQYF
>TRBV30|.|13|TRBJ2-7|TRBD2
TGTGCCTGGAACGGACTAGGCTCCTACGAGCAGTACTTC
CAWNGLGSYEQYF
>TRBV6-5|few|14|TRBJ2-7|TRBD1
TGTGCCAGCAGTTTTTTTCCAGGGGGCTACGAGCAGTACTTC
CASSFFPGGYEQYF
>TRBV30|.|13|TRBJ1-1|.
TGTGCCTGGGCGGGAGGAGACTACACTGAAGCTTTCTTT
CAWAGGDYTEAFF
>TRBV9|few|15|TRBJ2-7|.
TGTGCCAGCAGCCCTGGAGGGATGGACCGGTACGAGCAGTACTTC
CASSPGGMDRYEQYF
>TRBV27|few|14|TRBJ2-7|TRBD2
TGTGCCAGCAGTGCCATAGCGGGACCCTACGAGCAGTACTTC
CASSAIAGPYEQYF
>TRBV18|.|20|TRBJ1-1|.
TGTGCCAGCTCACTCGGACTTCATGCCAGGGACGGGGGGGGAGGTACTGAAGCTTTCTTT
CASSLGLHARDGGGGTEAFF
>TRBV28|few|23|TRBJ2-1|TRBD2
TGTGCCAGCAGTTTTAACCCGGGACAGGGGACTAGCGGGAGTCCCCACTCCTACAATGAGCAGTTCTTC
CASSFNPGQGTSGSPHSYNEQFF
>TRBV6-6|.|13|TRBJ1-5|.
TGTGCCAGCAGTTCCACAGGGAATCAGCCCCAGCATTTT
CASSSTGNQPQHF
>TRBV19|.|14|TRBJ2-2|TRBD2
TGTGCCAGTAGTGCTAGCGGGGGGACCGGGGAGCTGTTTTTT
CASSASGGTGELFF
>TRBV4-1|.|14|TRBJ2-1|.
TGCGCCAGCAGCCAAGATGTAGAGGCCTATGAGCAGTTCTTC
CASSQDVEAYEQFF